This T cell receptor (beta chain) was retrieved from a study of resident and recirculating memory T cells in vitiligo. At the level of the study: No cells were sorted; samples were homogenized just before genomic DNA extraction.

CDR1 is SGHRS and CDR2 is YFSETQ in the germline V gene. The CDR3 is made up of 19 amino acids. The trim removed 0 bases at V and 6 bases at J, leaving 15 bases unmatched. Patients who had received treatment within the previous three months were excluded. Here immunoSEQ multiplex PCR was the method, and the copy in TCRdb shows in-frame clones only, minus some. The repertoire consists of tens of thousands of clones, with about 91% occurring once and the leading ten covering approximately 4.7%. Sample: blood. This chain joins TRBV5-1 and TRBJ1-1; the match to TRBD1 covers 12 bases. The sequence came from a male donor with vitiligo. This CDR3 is CASSLVALGTGGGSSEAFF. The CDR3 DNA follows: TGCGCCAGCAGCTTGGTGGCCCTCGGGACAGGGGGCGGGTCCTCTGAAGCTTTCTTT.